A selection of T cell receptor beta chains follows, all from one sample in a study of OX40 agonist ivuxolimab in advanced cancers. Method: immunoSEQ multiplex PCR; TCRdb's copy keeps in-frame clones and lacks some. The table has approximately 100,000 clones, about 84% seen once. This material consisted of CD4+ or CD8+ T cells sorted from blood, taken in a trial of the OX40 agonist ivuxolimab. These receptors were taken from an adult with an advanced solid tumor such as melanoma, head and neck, liver or kidney cancer. Each CDR3 is given with its conserved first and last residue. D genes are given only for firm matches. Rows give clone size only sometimes, using once, few, many, or a class for an expanded clone.

>NA|NA|TRBJ2-1|TRBV5-4
TGTGCCAGCAGCTTGGAGCGACTGGGTAGCAATGAGCAGTTCTTC
CASSLERLGSNEQFF
>TRBD1|NA|TRBJ1-2|TRBV6-5
TGTGCCAGCAGTGCGACAGGGGACTATGGCTACACCTTC
CASSATGDYGYTF
>TRBD1|once|TRBJ1-2|TRBV9
TGTGCCAGCAGCGTAGCCGGGACAGGGTTTCCTTATGGCTACACCTTC
CASSVAGTGFPYGYTF
>NA|NA|TRBJ2-7|TRBV27
TGTGCCAGCAGGCCTTACGGGAGCCTTTTCGAGCAGTACTTC
CASRPYGSLFEQYF
>NA|NA|TRBJ2-3|TRBV9
TGTGCCAGCAGCGTAGGGTTGCGGACAGATACGCAGTATTTT
CASSVGLRTDTQYF
>NA|NA|TRBJ1-1|TRBV19
TGTGCCAGTAGTATCATATCCCCAGGAGGGAACACTGAAGCTTTCTTT
CASSIISPGGNTEAFF
>NA|NA|TRBJ2-2|TRBV7-2
TGTGCCAGCAGCGCCGGGGCCACCGGGGAGCTGTTTTTT
CASSAGATGELFF
>NA|NA|TRBJ2-1|TRBV19
TGTGCCAGTAGTCCCCGAGGGGGGGGGATCTTCTACAATGAGCAGTTCTTC
CASSPRGGGIFYNEQFF
>NA|NA|TRBJ1-5|TRBV5-6
TGTGCCAGCAGCTTGACAGGGAGGGATCAGCCCCAGCATTTT
CASSLTGRDQPQHF
>TRBD2|NA|TRBJ2-5|TRBV10-2
TGCGCCAGCATGGCTCGAGCGGGAGGGCAACAAGAGACCCAGTACTTC
CASMARAGGQQETQYF
>TRBD1|NA|TRBJ1-1|TRBV14
TGTGCCAGCAGCCTGATACAGGGGAGGAACACTGAAGCTTTCTTT
CASSLIQGRNTEAFF
>NA|NA|TRBJ2-7|TRBV2
TGTGCCAGCACCCTAACGGACACCTCCTACGAGCAGTACTTC
CASTLTDTSYEQYF
>NA|NA|TRBJ2-7|TRBV6-6
NA
CASSSSTSGTYEQYF
>NA|NA|TRBJ2-3|TRBV28
TGTGCCAGCAGCGATCGGGGTTCTGGCACAGATACGCAGTATTTT
CASSDRGSGTDTQYF
>NA|NA|TRBJ2-2|TRBV6-1
TGTGCCAGCAGTCCGGGACACGTAAACACCGGGGAGCTGTTTTTT
CASSPGHVNTGELFF
>TRBD2|few|TRBJ2-5|TRBV4-2
TGTGCCAGCAGCCAGGGACTAGCGGGAGGGAGGGAAGAGACCCAGTACTTC
CASSQGLAGGREETQYF
>NA|NA|TRBJ2-3|TRBV12-5
TGTGCTAGTGGTTTGGCCTTTACAGATACGCAGTATTTT
CASGLAFTDTQYF
>TRBD2|NA|TRBJ2-1|TRBV4-1
TGCGCCAGCAGCCAAGGGCTAGCGGGGGGGCTGAATGAGCAGTTCTTC
CASSQGLAGGLNEQFF
>TRBD2|NA|TRBJ2-5|TRBV4-1
TGCGCCAGCAGCCAAGAGGGAGGGGCGGGAGGAGAAGAGACCCAGTACTTC
CASSQEGGAGGEETQYF
>NA|once|TRBJ1-5|TRBV18
TGTGCCAGCTCACCGGAGGAGATAGGCCTTCAGCCCCAGCATTTT
CASSPEEIGLQPQHF
>TRBD1|NA|TRBJ1-2|TRBV9
TGTGCCAGCAGCTCCCACAGGGGCAACTATGGCTACACCTTC
CASSSHRGNYGYTF
>NA|NA|TRBJ1-5|TRBV5-8
TGTGCCAGCAGCCTTGGAATAGCAAGCAATCAGCCCCAGCATTTT
CASSLGIASNQPQHF
>TRBD1|NA|TRBJ2-6|TRBV6-6
TGTGCCAGCAGTACGGGACAGGGCTCTGGGGCCAACGTCCTGACTTTC
CASSTGQGSGANVLTF
>NA|NA|TRBJ1-6|TRBV19
TGTGCCAGTAACGAAGACAGGTGGTATAATTCACCCCTCCACTTT
CASNEDRWYNSPLHF
>NA|NA|TRBJ2-7|TRBV19
TGTGCCAGTAGAACCGAATACGAGCAGTACTTC
CASRTEYEQYF
>NA|medium-sized|TRBJ1-5|TRBV2
TGTGCCAGCAGTGAAGTAGGTCACAGGGCTCAGCCCCAGCATTTT
CASSEVGHRAQPQHF
>NA|NA|TRBJ1-3|TRBV30
TGTGCCTGGATAATAGTAAACACCATATATTTT
CAWIIVNTIYF
>TRBD2|NA|TRBJ2-2|TRBV18
TGTGCCAGCTCACCACTCGGACTAGCGGGGGGGCCGAACACCGGGGAGCTGTTTTTT
CASSPLGLAGGPNTGELFF
>NA|medium-sized|TRBJ1-4|TRBV9
TGTGCCAGCAGCGCTTTGGACATGGATTTTTCCGATGAAAAACTGTTTTTT
CASSALDMDFSDEKLFF
>NA|NA|TRBJ2-2|TRBV7-3
TGTGCCAGCAGCCCCTGGGGGGACCCCACCGGGGAGCTGTTTTTT
CASSPWGDPTGELFF
>NA|NA|TRBJ1-1|TRBV7-9
TGTGCCAGCAGCACGTCCGGGACGTCGGAGGTAGCTTTCTTT
CASSTSGTSEVAFF
>TRBD1|NA|TRBJ1-1|TRBV7-8
TGTGCCAGCAGCTCGGACAGGGGATATACTGAAGCTTTCTTT
CASSSDRGYTEAFF
>NA|NA|TRBJ2-7|TRBV27
TGTGCCAGCAGTTTCGGGCAGGGGGGATACGAGCAGTACTTC
CASSFGQGGYEQYF
>TRBD2|NA|TRBJ2-7|TRBV7-2
TGTGCCAGCAGCTCCCTGGGACTAGCGAGCGAGCAGTACTTC
CASSSLGLASEQYF
>NA|NA|TRBJ2-3|TRBV4-3
TGCGCCAGCAGCCAAGATCTGACAGGCACAGATACGCAGTATTTT
CASSQDLTGTDTQYF
>TRBD1|NA|TRBJ2-3|TRBV6-1
TGTGCCAGCGGGGGACAGGGGGCGTTGTCAGATACGCAGTATTTT
CASGGQGALSDTQYF
>TRBD1|NA|TRBJ1-2|TRBV6-1
TGTGCCAGCAGTGAAGTACAGGGGGCACAGGGCTACACCTTC
CASSEVQGAQGYTF